This TCR beta chain is from a study of glioma-infiltrating T cells after dendritic cell vaccination. Stated time point: after dendritic cell vaccination, including at tumor progression/relapse. The assay was immunoSEQ multiplex PCR, and TCRdb's table has in-frame clones only and misses some. The profile shows approximately 110,000 clones, about 90% of them singletons. This clone was seen only a few times. The receptor was isolated from a human donor with glioblastoma. The source material was blood, sampled after dendritic cell vaccination.

DNA of the CDR3: TGTGCCAGTAGTATATCCGTAGCGGGGCGAGATACGCAGTATTTT. This gives the protein CASSISVAGRDTQYF. V usage is TRBV19 and J usage is TRBJ2-3; 8 bases fit TRBD2. The germline V gene encodes CDR1 LNHDA and CDR2 SQIVND (reference sequence). This CDR3 comprises 15 residues. Germline trimming cut 2 bases from V and 5 bases from J; bases unmatched to any gene: 6.